Reported below is one T cell receptor (beta chain). Its antigen target is currently unknown. A read error is possible here, since a much larger clone lies one base away. The germline V gene sets CDR1 to MDHEN and CDR2 to SYDVKM. Taken from cysteine to phenylalanine, the CDR3 has 14 residues. The sequence is cut down to CDR3 DNA, 42 bases in frame from base 1. The data were taken from a study of tumor-infiltrating lymphocytes in primary liver carcinoma (dated by TCRdb to the late 2010s). For the wider study: Between late 2015 and March 2016, about 5 patients in China with histopathologically diagnosed primary liver carcinoma had their tumors surgically resected. The five patients, three men and two women aged 30 to 69 years, had hepatocellular carcinoma (four) or combined HCC and intrahepatic cholangiocarcinoma (one). The five patients had tumors staged T1-T3 N0M0, with maximum diameters ranging from about 4.2 to 11 cm. Each sample produced roughly 3.5 to 7.13 million productive TCRbeta reads, and read depth showed no significant difference between tissue types. TCRbeta repertoire sequencing, expression microarrays and whole-exome sequencing were combined in the study across five regions of each liver tumor, with adjacent normal tissue and blood also included. TCRbeta repertoire sequencing covered 35 or so specimens from 5 patients: 25 or so tumor regions, 5 adjacent noncancerous liver tissues and 5 peripheral blood samples. Repertoires from technical replicates were highly reproducible, with mean shared-clone rates roughly 0.87 and correlation coefficients above 0.98.

Points the paper makes about the study in general: The top 250 clones accounted for a significantly greater share of the repertoire in tumors than in blood (p = 0.039). Only the TCR beta chain was sequenced, which likely underestimates true repertoire diversity because unpaired alpha chains were not captured. Pairs of tumor regions showed greater repertoire overlap (mean about 35%) than tumor-adjacent pairs (around 17%) or tumor-blood pairs (approximately 14%), which is consistent with antigen-driven expansion. Bulk unsorted samples precluded comparing CD4+ and CD8+ T cell repertoires. Only 4 or 5 patients were included in the study, and the authors note that the findings should be validated in a larger study.

TRIzol reagent was used to extract blood RNA from unsorted whole blood, while the DNeasy Blood & Tissue kit provided the germline DNA. Chronic HBV infection was present in the patients, and the patients were treatment-naive at sampling. Roughly 3.9 milliliters of peripheral blood were collected into K2EDTA tubes before surgery. Starting from 500 to 600 ng total RNA, TCRbeta-specific cDNA was produced by reverse transcription with a constant-region primer and ProtoScript II reverse transcriptase. The TCRbeta libraries were prepared through three rounds of nested multiplex PCR following a slightly modified ARM-PCR procedure. Multiplex TRBV1-TRBV30 forward primers and a Cbeta reverse primer were used in the first two PCR rounds, each of which was run for around 10 cycles. Sample barcodes and Illumina adapters were added in a final 25-cycle PCR using Deep VentR polymerase. Before sequencing, amplicons between 200 and 500 bp were purified from gel using a QIAquick gel extraction kit. An Illumina HiSeq 2500 was used to sequence the TCRbeta amplicons with 250-bp paired-end reads. On the study's bioinformatics: To recover full CDR3 sequences, reads were quality-trimmed using Trimmomatic v0.33 and paired reads were then merged using FLASH v1.2.11. V, D and J germline segments were assigned to the rearranged TCRbeta sequences using MiGEC v1.2.1b. Clonotype statistics, along with Shannon-Wiener diversity indices, were calculated using VDJtools v1.0.0. Except for diversity analysis, only the 250 most abundant clonotypes of each sample were used in subsequent analyses to reduce sampling bias. TCRdb cleaned the public reads at Q25 with fastp, built clones with MiXCR and kept in-frame beta chains. Records with the same CDR3 protein are collapsed into one entry carrying the most frequent genes and DNA. The authors' filters were not applied to this entry. This sample is represented by fewer than 350,000 distinct CDR3 sequences; approximately 60% of them were singletons. The ten biggest clones cover roughly 9% of the sample.

The chain uses TRBV28 and TRBJ2-7; the central 7 bases match TRBD1. The sequence derives from a man aged 35 to 55 with primary liver carcinoma and hepatitis B virus infection. Sequenced sample: peripheral blood. The CDR3 sequence is CVSSLPGQSYEQYF. The nucleotide sequence reads TGTGTCAGCAGCCTACCGGGACAGTCCTACGAGCAGTACTTC. The full variable domain, completed from the reference TRBV28 and TRBJ2-7 proteins outside the CDR3, reads DVKVTQSSRYLVKRTGEKVFLECVQDMDHENMFWYRQDPGLGLRLIYFSYDVKMKEKGDIPEGYSVSREKKERFSLILESASTNQTSMYLCVSSLPGQSYEQYFGPGTRLTVT.